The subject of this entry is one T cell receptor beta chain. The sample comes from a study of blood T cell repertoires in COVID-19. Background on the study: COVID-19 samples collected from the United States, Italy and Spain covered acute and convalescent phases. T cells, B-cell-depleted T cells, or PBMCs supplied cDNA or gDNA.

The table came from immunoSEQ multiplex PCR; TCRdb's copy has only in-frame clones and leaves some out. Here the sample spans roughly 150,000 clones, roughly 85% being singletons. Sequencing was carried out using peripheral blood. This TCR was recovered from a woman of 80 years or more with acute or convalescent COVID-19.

CDR3 coding DNA: TGCGCCAGCAGCCGCCGACTAGCCGTTGATGAGCAGTTCTTC. Translating it yields CASSRRLAVDEQFF. The rearrangement joins TRBV4-3 to TRBJ2-1; 7 bases match TRBD2. The V gene end was trimmed by 4 bases and the J gene end by 8 bases; junction bases not matched to a gene: 8. The CDR3 contains 14 residues. CDR1 is LGHNA and CDR2 is YSLEER in the germline V gene.